These T cell receptor beta chains were read from a single sample in a study of immune evolution from preneoplasia to lung adenocarcinoma. Sequencing used immunoSEQ multiplex PCR; TCRdb keeps in-frame clones, though not all of them. The sample shows around 9,900 clones, 70% to 90% of them seen only once. Sequenced: FFPE invasive lung adenocarcinoma tissue. The receptors here all came from a person aged 65 to 85 with invasive lung adenocarcinoma. Some clones in this sample may be carry-over from other donors' samples. The CDR3 runs from the conserved cysteine through the conserved F or W. A D gene is named only where the DNA matches it firmly. For some rows the clone size is stated as once, few or many, or as a class when expanded; others skip it.

J gene | clone size | D gene | V gene | CDR3 DNA | CDR3 protein
TRBJ1-5 | . | TRBD1 | TRBV28 | TGTGCCAGCAGCCGGGACAGAACTCCGAGCAATCAGCCCCAGCATTTT | CASSRDRTPSNQPQHF
TRBJ2-1 | . | . | TRBV18 | TGTGCCAGCTCACCACAGTTATTGTATGAGCAGTTCTTC | CASSPQLLYEQFF
TRBJ1-1 | . | . | TRBV14 | TGTGCCAGCACCCCAGACGGTCCAGCCATGAACACTGAAGCTTTCTTT | CASTPDGPAMNTEAFF
TRBJ2-5 | . | . | TRBV11-3 | TGTGCCAGCAGCTTGTTGGGCCGGCGGGGAGAGACCCAGTACTTC | CASSLLGRRGETQYF
TRBJ1-2 | . | . | TRBV28 | TGTGCCAGCAGCGACAAACTGGACTATGGCTACACCTTC | CASSDKLDYGYTF
TRBJ1-1 | . | TRBD1 | TRBV18 | TGTGCCAGCTCACCAGGACAGGTGAACACTGAAGCTTTCTTT | CASSPGQVNTEAFF
TRBJ1-3 | . | . | TRBV5-8 | TGTGCCAGCAGCTTGGCGGGAAACACCATATATTTT | CASSLAGNTIYF
TRBJ2-1 | . | TRBD2 | TRBV7-8 | TGTGCCAGCAGCCCCAAACGGCGGGGGGGCCACTACAATGAGCAGTTCTTC | CASSPKRRGGHYNEQFF
TRBJ2-5 | . | TRBD2 | TRBV6-4 | TGTGCCAGCAGTGACGTAGGACTAGCGGGGAGGGAGACCCAGTACTTC | CASSDVGLAGRETQYF
TRBJ1-5 | . | TRBD1 | TRBV6-6 | TGTGCCAGCAGTTTCCTTACCGGGACAGGGGATCAGCCCCAGCATTTT | CASSFLTGTGDQPQHF
TRBJ1-5 | . | . | TRBV2 | TGTGCCAGCACCGCAAGCATCTTCGGGGCAGGGAGCAATCAGCCCCAGCATTTT | CASTASIFGAGSNQPQHF
TRBJ1-2 | . | . | TRBV5-1 | TGCGCCAGCAGCTTGGTATCTGAGGCGGGCTACACCTTC | CASSLVSEAGYTF
TRBJ1-2 | . | TRBD1 | TRBV27 | TGTGCCAGCAGTTTTGGCAGGGGGATAAACTATGGCTACACCTTC | CASSFGRGINYGYTF
TRBJ2-1 | . | TRBD2 | TRBV4-1 | TGCGCCAGCAGCCAAGGTCTAGCGGGGCTTAGTGAGCAGTTCTTC | CASSQGLAGLSEQFF
TRBJ2-7 | . | TRBD1 | TRBV30 | TGTGCCTGGAGCCGGGACAGGGGACTCAACGAGCAGTACTTC | CAWSRDRGLNEQYF
TRBJ2-1 | . | . | TRBV19 | TGTGCCACCTCCCTAAGGTACAATGAGCAGTTCTTC | CATSLRYNEQFF
TRBJ2-1 | . | . | TRBV7-3 | TGTGCCAGCAGCCCAGGGGATACGGTCGGCCCCCAGTTCTTC | CASSPGDTVGPQFF
TRBJ1-1 | . | . | TRBV27 | TGTGCCAGCAGTTCACCGGGACGGGTAGAAGCTTTCTTT | CASSSPGRVEAFF
TRBJ2-2 | . | . | TRBV29-1 | TGCAGCGTTGAAGAAAATGCCGGGGAGCTGTTTTTT | CSVEENAGELFF
TRBJ1-3 | once | . | TRBV4-1 | TGCGCCAGCAGCCAAGATGCGGGGGAGCCTGGAAACACCATATATTTT | CASSQDAGEPGNTIYF
TRBJ1-2 | . | . | TRBV7-8 | TGTGCCAGCAGCACAGACGGACAGTTTGGCTACACCTTC | CASSTDGQFGYTF
TRBJ1-2 | . | . | TRBV30 | TGTGCCTGGAGCCGAGACCTACCCTATGGCTACACCTTC | CAWSRDLPYGYTF
TRBJ1-1 | . | . | TRBV30 | TGTGCCTGGAGTCGGGACTCCGGAAACACTGAAGCTTTCTTT | CAWSRDSGNTEAFF
TRBJ1-5 | . | . | TRBV28 | TGTGCCAGCATTCGCAGGGTGGCTAGCAATCAGCCCCAGCATTTT | CASIRRVASNQPQHF
TRBJ2-5 | . | . | TRBV7-2 | TGTGCCAGCAGCTTAGTGATGGACCAAGAGACCCAGTACTTC | CASSLVMDQETQYF
TRBJ2-4 | . | TRBD1 | TRBV4-1 | TGCGCCAGCAGCCAGAGCCGGGACAGGGGGGACATTCAGTACTTC | CASSQSRDRGDIQYF
TRBJ1-1 | . | . | TRBV2 | TGTGCCAGCAGTGAAATGGGCGTTGTGGGCGCTGAAGCTTTCTTT | CASSEMGVVGAEAFF
TRBJ2-2 | . | TRBD2 | TRBV10-3 | TGTGCCATCAGTGTGACCGGGACTAAGAACACCGGGGAGCTGTTTTTT | CAISVTGTKNTGELFF
TRBJ2-1 | . | . | TRBV11-2 | TGTGCCAGCAGCTTATTTGGCTCGGGACTCTCCTACAATGAGCAGTTCTTC | CASSLFGSGLSYNEQFF
TRBJ2-2 | . | . | TRBV2 | TGTGCCAGCAGTGAGTGGTCAACTCAATCCGGGGAGCTGTTTTTT | CASSEWSTQSGELFF
TRBJ2-7 | . | . | TRBV28 | TGTGCCACCGTAGACACAAACTCCTACGAGCAGTACTTC | CATVDTNSYEQYF